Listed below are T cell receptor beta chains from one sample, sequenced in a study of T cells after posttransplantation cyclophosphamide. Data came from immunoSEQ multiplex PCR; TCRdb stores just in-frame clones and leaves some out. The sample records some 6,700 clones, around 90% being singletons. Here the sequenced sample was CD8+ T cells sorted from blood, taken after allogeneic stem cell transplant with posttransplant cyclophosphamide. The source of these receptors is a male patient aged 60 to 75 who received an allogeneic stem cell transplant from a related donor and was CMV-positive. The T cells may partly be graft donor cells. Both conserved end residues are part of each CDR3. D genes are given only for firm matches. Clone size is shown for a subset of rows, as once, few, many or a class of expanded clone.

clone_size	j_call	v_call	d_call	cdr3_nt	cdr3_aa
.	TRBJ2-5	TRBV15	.	TGTGCCACCAGCAGAGATGAGAAGACCCAGTACTTC	CATSRDEKTQYF
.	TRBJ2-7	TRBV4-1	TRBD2	TGCGCCAGCAGCCCGGGAGGGGCGTCCGAGCAGTACTTC	CASSPGGASEQYF
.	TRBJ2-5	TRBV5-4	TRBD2	TGTGCCAGCAGCCCGAGGCGGGGGGACCAAGAGACCCAGTACTTC	CASSPRRGDQETQYF
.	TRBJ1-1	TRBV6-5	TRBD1	TGTGCCAGCAGTTTGGACAGGAGGACTGAAGCTTTCTTT	CASSLDRRTEAFF
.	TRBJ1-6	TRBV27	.	TGTGCCAGCAGTTTATCGGACGGGAGTAATTCACCCCTCCACTTT	CASSLSDGSNSPLHF
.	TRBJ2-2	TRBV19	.	TGTGCCACCCAACGGACAGCGAACACCGGGGAGCTGTTTTTT	CATQRTANTGELFF
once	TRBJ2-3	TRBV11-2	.	TGTGCCAGCAGCTTTCTAAGCGGTCCGCCAGATACGCAGTATTTT	CASSFLSGPPDTQYF
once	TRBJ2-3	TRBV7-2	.	TGTGCCAGCAGCTTAGTCACGGTAGCATCAGATACGCAGTATTTT	CASSLVTVASDTQYF
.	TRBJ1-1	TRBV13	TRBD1	TGTGCCAGCAGCTTAGGGGGGTCGACAGGGCCGCCGAACACTGAAGCTTTCTTT	CASSLGGSTGPPNTEAFF
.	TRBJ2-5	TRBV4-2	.	TGTGCCAGCAGCCATGTGGCACAGACGGAGACCCAGTACTTC	CASSHVAQTETQYF
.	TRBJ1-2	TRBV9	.	TGTGCCAGCAGCGCCGCGTCCGGCTATGGCTACACCTTC	CASSAASGYGYTF
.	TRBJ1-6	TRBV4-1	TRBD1	TGCGCCAGCAGCCAGTCCCCGACAGGGGGAATGTCAGGATCACCCCTCCACTTT	CASSQSPTGGMSGSPLHF
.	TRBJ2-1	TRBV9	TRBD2	TGTGCCAGCAGCGTGGGGGGTAGCGGGGGTGTATACAATGAGCAGTTCTTC	CASSVGGSGGVYNEQFF
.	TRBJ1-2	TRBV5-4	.	TGTGCCAGCAGCGACCGAGGGACTAACTATGGCTACACCTTC	CASSDRGTNYGYTF
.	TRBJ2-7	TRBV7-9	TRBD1	TGTGCCAGCAGCTTAGCCCCAGGGGGTTACTCCTACGAGCAGTACTTC	CASSLAPGGYSYEQYF
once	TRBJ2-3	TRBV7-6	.	TGTGCCAGCACCACAGGAGGGGGCAGCACAGATACGCAGTATTTT	CASTTGGGSTDTQYF
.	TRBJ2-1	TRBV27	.	TGTGCCAGCAGTTTATCGACCCAGGGGCAGTACAATGAGCAGTTCTTC	CASSLSTQGQYNEQFF
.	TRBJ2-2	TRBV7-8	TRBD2	TGTGCCAGCAGCCCTCTTTCCGGGGGGGCAGGCGGGGAGCTGTTTTTT	CASSPLSGGAGGELFF
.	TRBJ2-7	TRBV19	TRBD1	TGTGCCAGTAGTATGGGACAGTCCTACGAGCAGTACTTC	CASSMGQSYEQYF
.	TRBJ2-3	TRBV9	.	TGTGCCAGCGGGCCAGGCAGAATCACAGATACGCAGTATTTT	CASGPGRITDTQYF